The 9 T cell receptor beta chains presented below share a single source sample, sequenced in a study of regulatory T cells in long-lasting Graves disease. CDR3 regions were amplified by Arm-PCR using iRepertoire HTBI primers to build TCR beta libraries. TCRdb re-called the multiplex PCR reads through MiXCR, storing one row per CDR3 protein. This table has a few hundred thousand distinct CDR3 sequences, around 21% appearing once. Time point meaning: newly diagnosed GD, antithyroid drugs for less than 3 months. The authors made the TCR library using RNA they extracted from PBMCs. Sequenced material: peripheral blood mononuclear cells (PBMCs), taken at new diagnosis, from a patient treated with antithyroid drugs. These receptors all stem from a female donor with Graves disease.

In this sample, this clonotype turned up many times. Since a much larger clone is just one base distant, this may be a read error. The rearrangement joins TRBV2 to TRBJ2-7, with a weak D call TRBD1 (5 bases). Germline loops: CDR1 SNHLY, CDR2 FYNNEI. This CDR3 comprises 14 residues. V lost 8 bases and J lost 3, with 17 bases in between. The CDR3 protein is CASGEPKGVYEQYF. The CDR3 region has the DNA TGTGCCAGCGGCGAACCGAAAGGGGTCTACGAGCAGTACTTC.

Ten or more counts support this clonotype. The chain has TRBV6-1 and TRBJ2-5; D is perhaps TRBD1 (6 bases). Germline V gene lookup returns CDR1 MNHNS and CDR2 SASEGT. V lost 4 bases and J 4 bases, leaving 10 bases between the germline ends. This CDR3 is built from 13 residues. This CDR3 reads CASSAGQLETQYF. The CDR3, as DNA: TGTGCCAGCAGTGCTGGACAGCTAGAGACCCAGTACTTC.

This clonotype has a count of ten or more. The gene calls are TRBV24-1 and TRBJ2-5; TRBD1 aligns across 7 bases. The V and J ends lost 3 bases and 1 base, in that order; junction bases with no gene match: 7. The CDR3 is made up of 16 amino acids. Germline CDR1 and CDR2: KGHDR and SFDVKD. This CDR3 reads CATSDAGTDLQETQYF. DNA for the CDR3: TGTGCCACCAGTGATGCTGGGACAGACCTCCAAGAGACCCAGTACTTC.

In its sample, this clonotype was seen many times. The chain recombines TRBV20-1 with TRBJ2-5; 8 nucleotides match TRBD1. Germline lookup yields CDR1 DFQATT and CDR2 SNEGSKA (reference sequence). The CDR3 runs 13 residues. Losses at the gene ends were 5 bases for V and 5 bases for J; bases not matched to a gene: 7. The CDR3 reads CSASWTGLETQYF. The CDR3 DNA reads TGCAGTGCTTCCTGGACAGGGCTGGAGACCCAGTACTTC.

This clonotype was counted many times. The rearrangement joins TRBV7-2 to TRBJ2-1; D possibly corresponds to TRBD1 (6 bases). Germline values: CDR1 SGHTA, CDR2 FQGNSA. The V and J ends lost 1 base and 4 bases respectively, with 11 bases between them. This CDR3 contains 15 residues. The CDR3 is CASSLEGHYYNEQFF. The DNA for the CDR3 is TGTGCCAGCAGCTTAGAGGGACATTATTACAATGAGCAGTTCTTC.

This clonotype turned up a few times. The chain has TRBV27 and TRBJ1-2; D unclear. The germline gives CDR1 MNHEY, CDR2 SMNVEV (reference sequence). This CDR3 comprises 13 residues. V dropped 8 bases and J dropped 5 bases, with 15 bases sitting between them. CDR3 region: CASRSIGDYGYTF. The CDR3 region has the DNA TGTGCCAGCCGATCGATTGGGGATTATGGCTACACCTTC.

With regard to this clonotype: It is likely a read error: a sequence one base away is far more abundant. The V and J genes are TRBV2 and TRBJ2-1; 10 bases align to TRBD2. CDR3 size: 15 residues. Unmatched junction bases numbered 9, after V lost 7 bases and J lost 6 bases. The germline V gene encodes CDR1 SNHLY and CDR2 FYNNEI. The chain's CDR3 is CASNSWTSGLNEQFF. In DNA, the CDR3 is TGTGCCAGCAACTCCTGGACTAGCGGCCTCAATGAGCAGTTCTTC.

This clonotype was seen a handful of times. In DNA form, the CDR3 reads TGTGCCAGCAGTTACAACAGGGGCTACGTCCAAGAGACCCAGTACTTC. Protein sequence: CASSYNRGYVQETQYF. The chain carries TRBV6-2 or TRBV6-3 and TRBJ2-5; 7 nucleotides line up with TRBD1. Germline loops: CDR1 MNHEY, CDR2 SVGEGT. The CDR3 spans 16 residues. Trimming removed 2 bases from V and 1 base from J; junction bases left unmatched: 7.

This clonotype was recorded at least ten times. This chain uses TRBV27 with TRBJ1-2; maybe TRBD1 (5 bases). The CDR3 has 17 amino acids. V was pared by 2 bases and J by 4 bases, with 20 bases between. Germline V gives CDR1 MNHEY, CDR2 SMNVEV (reference sequence). CDR3 DNA: TGTGCCAGCAGTTTAACCCCCCTGGGGGGATCCGGCTATGGCTACACCTTC. Amino acids: CASSLTPLGGSGYGYTF.